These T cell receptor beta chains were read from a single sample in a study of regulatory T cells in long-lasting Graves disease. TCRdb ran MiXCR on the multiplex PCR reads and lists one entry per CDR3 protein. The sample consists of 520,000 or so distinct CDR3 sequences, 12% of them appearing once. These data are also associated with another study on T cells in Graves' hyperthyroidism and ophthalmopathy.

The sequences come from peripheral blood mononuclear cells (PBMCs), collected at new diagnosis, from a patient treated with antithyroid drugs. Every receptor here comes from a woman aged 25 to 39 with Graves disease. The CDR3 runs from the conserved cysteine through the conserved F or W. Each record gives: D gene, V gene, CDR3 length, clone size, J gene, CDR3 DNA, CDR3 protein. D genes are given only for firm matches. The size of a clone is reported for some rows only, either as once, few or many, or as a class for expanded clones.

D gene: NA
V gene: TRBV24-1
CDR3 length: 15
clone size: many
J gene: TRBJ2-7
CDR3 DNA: TGTGCCACCAGTGAGGCGGGATCAAACTCCTACGAGCAGTACTTC
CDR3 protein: CATSEAGSNSYEQYF

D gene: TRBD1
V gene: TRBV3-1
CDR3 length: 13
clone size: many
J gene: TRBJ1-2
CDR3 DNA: TGTGCCAGCAGCCTCAGGACAGGGGGCGGCTACACCTTC
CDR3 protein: CASSLRTGGGYTF

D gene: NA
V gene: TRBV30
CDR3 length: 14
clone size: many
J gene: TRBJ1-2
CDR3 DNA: TGTGCCTGGAGACCTGCAGGCAGGGACCGGGGCTACACCTTC
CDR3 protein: CAWRPAGRDRGYTF

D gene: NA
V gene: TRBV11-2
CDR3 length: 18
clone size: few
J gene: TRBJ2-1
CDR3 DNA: TGTGCCAGCAGGCAGAGGCTTATGGGAATTAGCTCCTACAATGAGCAGTTCTTC
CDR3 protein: CASRQRLMGISSYNEQFF

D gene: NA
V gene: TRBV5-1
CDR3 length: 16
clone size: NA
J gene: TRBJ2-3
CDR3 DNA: TGCGCCAGCAGCTTGGGTCGGACAGCAACCACAGATACGCAGTATTTT
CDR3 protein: CASSLGRTATTDTQYF

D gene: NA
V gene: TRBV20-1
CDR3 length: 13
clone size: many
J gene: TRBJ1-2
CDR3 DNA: TGCAGTGCTAGAGCCCAAACTTCCTATGGCTACACCTTC
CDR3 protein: CSARAQTSYGYTF

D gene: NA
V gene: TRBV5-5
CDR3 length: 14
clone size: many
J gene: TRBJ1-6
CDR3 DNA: TGTGCCAGCAGCTGGACAGTGGGCAATTCACCCCTCCACTTT
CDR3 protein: CASSWTVGNSPLHF

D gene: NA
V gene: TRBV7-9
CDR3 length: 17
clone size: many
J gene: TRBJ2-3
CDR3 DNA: TGTGCCAGCAGCTTAGTCGGACTAGCAGGGGGCGTTGATACGCAGTATTTT
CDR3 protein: CASSLVGLAGGVDTQYF

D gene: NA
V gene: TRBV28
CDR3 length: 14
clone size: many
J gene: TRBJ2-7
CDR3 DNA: TGTGCCAGCAGTTTCGGCGAGGCCTCCTACGAGCAGTACTTC
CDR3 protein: CASSFGEASYEQYF

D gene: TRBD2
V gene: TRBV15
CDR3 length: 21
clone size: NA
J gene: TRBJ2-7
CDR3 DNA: TGTGCCACCAGCGCCAGCAGCTTGGGACTAGCGGGAGGCGAAAGCTCCTACGAGCAGTACTTC
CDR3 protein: CATSASSLGLAGGESSYEQYF

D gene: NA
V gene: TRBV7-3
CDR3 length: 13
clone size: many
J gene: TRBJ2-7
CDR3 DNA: TGTGCCAGCAGCTTCGGGCCGGACAAAGAGCAGTACTTC
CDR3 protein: CASSFGPDKEQYF

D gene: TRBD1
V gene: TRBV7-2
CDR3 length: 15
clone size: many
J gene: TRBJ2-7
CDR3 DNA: TGTGCCAGCAGCTTCAAAGGGACAGGGACCTACGAGCAGTACTTC
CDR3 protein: CASSFKGTGTYEQYF

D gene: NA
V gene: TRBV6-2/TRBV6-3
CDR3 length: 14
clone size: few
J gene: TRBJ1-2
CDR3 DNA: TGTGCCAGCATTAGAGGCGGGACGGCTTATGGCTACACCTTC
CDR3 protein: CASIRGGTAYGYTF

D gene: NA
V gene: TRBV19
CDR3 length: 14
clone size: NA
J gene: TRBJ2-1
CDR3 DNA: TGTGCCAGTAAGGGCAGGGGTACCTACAATGAGCAGTTCTTC
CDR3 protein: CASKGRGTYNEQFF

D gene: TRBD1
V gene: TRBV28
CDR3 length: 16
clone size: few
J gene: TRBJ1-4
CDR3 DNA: TGTGCCAGCAGTTCACCAAGCGACAGGGGGTATGAAAAACTGTTTTTT
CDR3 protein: CASSSPSDRGYEKLFF

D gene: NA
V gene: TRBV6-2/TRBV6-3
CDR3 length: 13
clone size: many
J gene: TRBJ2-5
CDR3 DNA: TGTGCCAGCGGCTCCACAGAGCAAGAGACCCAGTACTTC
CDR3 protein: CASGSTEQETQYF

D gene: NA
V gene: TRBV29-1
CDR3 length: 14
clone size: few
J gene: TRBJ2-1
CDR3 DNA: TGCAGCGTTGATAGTCTAGAACACTACAATGAGCAGTTCTTC
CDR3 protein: CSVDSLEHYNEQFF

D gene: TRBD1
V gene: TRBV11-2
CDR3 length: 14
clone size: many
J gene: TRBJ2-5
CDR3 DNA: TGTGCCAGCAGCTCGACAGGGTTGATAGAGACCCAGTACTTC
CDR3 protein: CASSSTGLIETQYF

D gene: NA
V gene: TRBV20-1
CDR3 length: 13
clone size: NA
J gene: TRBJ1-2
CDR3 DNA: TGCGGGGGGGCGGTGGGGAGGACCTATGGCTACACCTTC
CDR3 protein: CGGAVGRTYGYTF

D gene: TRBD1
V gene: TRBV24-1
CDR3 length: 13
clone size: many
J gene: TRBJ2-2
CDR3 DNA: TGTGCCATCAGGACAGGGGACACCGGGGAGCTGTTTTTT
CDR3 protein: CAIRTGDTGELFF

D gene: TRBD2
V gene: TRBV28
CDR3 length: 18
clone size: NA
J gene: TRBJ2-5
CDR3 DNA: TGTGCCAGCAGCTTAGCCAGAGGTCGGAGCGGGAGGGGAGAGACCCAGTACTTC
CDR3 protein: CASSLARGRSGRGETQYF

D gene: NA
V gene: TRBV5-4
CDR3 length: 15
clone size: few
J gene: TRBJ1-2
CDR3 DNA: TGTGCCAGCAGCTTGGGTCCGGGGGCAAGCTATGGCTACACCTTC
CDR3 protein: CASSLGPGASYGYTF

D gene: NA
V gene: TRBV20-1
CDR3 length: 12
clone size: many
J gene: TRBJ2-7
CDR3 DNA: TGCAGTGCTACTGAAACGACTCACGAGCAGTACTTC
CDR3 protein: CSATETTHEQYF

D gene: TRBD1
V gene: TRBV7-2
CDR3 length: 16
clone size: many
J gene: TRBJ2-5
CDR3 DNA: TGTGCCAGCAGCTTAGTCCCCATCGGACAGGGGGAGACCCAGTACTTC
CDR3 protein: CASSLVPIGQGETQYF

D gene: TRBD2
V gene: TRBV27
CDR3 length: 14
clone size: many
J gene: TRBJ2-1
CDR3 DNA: TGTGCCAGCAGGGGACTAGGACCCTACAATGAGCAGTTCTTC
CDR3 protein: CASRGLGPYNEQFF

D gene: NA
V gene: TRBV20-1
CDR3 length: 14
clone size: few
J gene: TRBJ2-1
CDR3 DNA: TGCAGTGCTAGAAGTAGCGTCTCCTACAATGAGCAGTTCTTC
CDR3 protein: CSARSSVSYNEQFF

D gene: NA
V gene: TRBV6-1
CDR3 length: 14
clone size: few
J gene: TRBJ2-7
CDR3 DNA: TGTGCCAGCAGAGGACAGCCCAGCTCCTACGAGCAGTACTTC
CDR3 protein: CASRGQPSSYEQYF

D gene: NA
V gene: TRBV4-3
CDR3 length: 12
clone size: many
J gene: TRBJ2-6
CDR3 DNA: TGCGCCAGCAGCCAAGACAGCAACGTCCTGACTTTC
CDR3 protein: CASSQDSNVLTF

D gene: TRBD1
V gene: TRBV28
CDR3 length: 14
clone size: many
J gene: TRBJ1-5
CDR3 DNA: TGTGCCAGCAGTTCCAGGGGGTTGGGTCAGCCCCAGCATTTT
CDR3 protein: CASSSRGLGQPQHF

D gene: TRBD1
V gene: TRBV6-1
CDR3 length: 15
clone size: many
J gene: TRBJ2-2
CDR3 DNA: TGTGCCACCGCCACGACAGGGGGATGGACCGGGGAGCTGTTTTTT
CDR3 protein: CATATTGGWTGELFF

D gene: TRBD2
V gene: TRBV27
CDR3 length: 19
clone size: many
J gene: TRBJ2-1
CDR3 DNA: TGTGCCAGTCGACCCGGGACTAGCGGGAAATCGGCATCTGGGAATGAGCAGTTCTTC
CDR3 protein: CASRPGTSGKSASGNEQFF

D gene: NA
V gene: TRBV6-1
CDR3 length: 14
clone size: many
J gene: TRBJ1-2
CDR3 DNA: TGTGCCAGCAATCTCGAGGGCAGACTCTATGGCTACACCTTC
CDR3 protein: CASNLEGRLYGYTF

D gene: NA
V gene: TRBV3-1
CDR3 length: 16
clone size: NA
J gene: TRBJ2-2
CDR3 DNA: TGTGCCAGCAGCCAAGGTGTACGCCGTGCGGACGGGGAGCTGTTTTTT
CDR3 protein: CASSQGVRRADGELFF

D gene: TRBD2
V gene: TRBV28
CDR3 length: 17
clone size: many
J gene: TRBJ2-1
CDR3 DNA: TGTGCCAGCAGAACAATCCGGGGACTAGCGGGCATCAATGAGCAGTTCTTC
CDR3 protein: CASRTIRGLAGINEQFF

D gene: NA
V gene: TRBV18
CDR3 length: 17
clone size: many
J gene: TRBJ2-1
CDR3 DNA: TGTGCCAGCTCACCGGGTGGAGCGGGTGCTTTTGGGCATGAGCAGTTCTTC
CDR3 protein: CASSPGGAGAFGHEQFF

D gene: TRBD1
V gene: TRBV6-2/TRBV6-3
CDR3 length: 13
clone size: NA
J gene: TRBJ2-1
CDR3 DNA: TGTGCCAGCAGGCGGACAGGGGAAGAAGGACGGTTCTTC
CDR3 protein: CASRRTGEEGRFF

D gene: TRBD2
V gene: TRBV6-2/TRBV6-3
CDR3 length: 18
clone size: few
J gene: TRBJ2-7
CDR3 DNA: TGTGCCAGCAGTTACTTCCGGTTGTTAGAGACCGGGAGGAGGGAGCAGTACTTC
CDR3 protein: CASSYFRLLETGRREQYF

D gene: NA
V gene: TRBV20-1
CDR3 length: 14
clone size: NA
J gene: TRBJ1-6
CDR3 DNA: TGCAGTGCTGCGCCGCAGGGAAGCTTAACCCCCCTCCACTTT
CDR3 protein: CSAAPQGSLTPLHF

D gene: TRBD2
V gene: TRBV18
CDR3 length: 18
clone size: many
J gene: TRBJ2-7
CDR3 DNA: TGTGCCAGCTCACCACGATCACCTAGACGGGAGGGCCTCTACGAGCAGTACTTC
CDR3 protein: CASSPRSPRREGLYEQYF

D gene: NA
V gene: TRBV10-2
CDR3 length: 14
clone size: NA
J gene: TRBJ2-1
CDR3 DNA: TGCGCCAGCAGTGAGTGGTTAGGAGCTAATGAGCAGTTCTTC
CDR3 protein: CASSEWLGANEQFF

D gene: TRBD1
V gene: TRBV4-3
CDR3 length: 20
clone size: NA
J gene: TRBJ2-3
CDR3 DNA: TGCGCCAGCAGCCAACGGACTGACCGGGACAGGGTTTCGAGCACAGATACGCAGTATTTT
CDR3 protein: CASSQRTDRDRVSSTDTQYF

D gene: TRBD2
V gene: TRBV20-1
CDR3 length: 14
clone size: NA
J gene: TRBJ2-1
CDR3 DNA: TGCAGTGTAGCGGGAGGGCGTCAATACAATGAGCAGTTCTTC
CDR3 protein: CSVAGGRQYNEQFF

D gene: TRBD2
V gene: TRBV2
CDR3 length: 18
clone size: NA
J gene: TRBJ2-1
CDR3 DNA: TGTGCCAGCAGTGATGAATCACTAGCGGGAGGGCCAAGGAATGAGCAGTTCTTC
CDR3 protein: CASSDESLAGGPRNEQFF

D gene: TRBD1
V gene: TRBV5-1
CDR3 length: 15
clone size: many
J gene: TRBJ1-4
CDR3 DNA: TGCGCCAGCAGCGTTGCCGGGACAGGGGATGAAAAACTGTTTTTT
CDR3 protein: CASSVAGTGDEKLFF

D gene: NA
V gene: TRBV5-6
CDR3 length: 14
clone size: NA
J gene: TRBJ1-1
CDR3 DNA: TGTGCCAGCAGCTTTTCATGGGAGTGGACTGAAGCTTTCTTT
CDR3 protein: CASSFSWEWTEAFF

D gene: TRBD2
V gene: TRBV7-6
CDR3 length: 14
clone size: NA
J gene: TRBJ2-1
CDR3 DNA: TGTGCCAGCAGCTTAGCTAGCGGGAGAGATGAGCAGTTCTTC
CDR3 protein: CASSLASGRDEQFF

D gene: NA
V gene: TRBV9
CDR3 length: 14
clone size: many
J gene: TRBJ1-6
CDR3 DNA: TGTGCCAGCAGCCTTAGGGGGGGATTGTCACCCCTCCACTTT
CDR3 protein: CASSLRGGLSPLHF

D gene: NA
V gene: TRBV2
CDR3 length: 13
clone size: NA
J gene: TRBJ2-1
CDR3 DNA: TGTGCCAGCAGTTCCCCATCCCGCAATGAGCAGTTCTTC
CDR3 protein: CASSSPSRNEQFF

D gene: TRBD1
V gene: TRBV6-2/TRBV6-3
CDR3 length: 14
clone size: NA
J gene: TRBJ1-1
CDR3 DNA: TGTGCCAGCTTTGGGACAGGGCCTAATACTGAAGCTTTCTTT
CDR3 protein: CASFGTGPNTEAFF

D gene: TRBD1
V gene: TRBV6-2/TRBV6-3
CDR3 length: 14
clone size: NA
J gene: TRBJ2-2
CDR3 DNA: TGTGCCAGCAGTAAAACAGGGGTTGGCGGGGAGCTGTTTTTT
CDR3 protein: CASSKTGVGGELFF

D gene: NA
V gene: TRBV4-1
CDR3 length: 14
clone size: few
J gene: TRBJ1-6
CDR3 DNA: TGCGCCAGCAGCCAAGGGTTCCGAAATTCACCCCTCCACTTT
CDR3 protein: CASSQGFRNSPLHF

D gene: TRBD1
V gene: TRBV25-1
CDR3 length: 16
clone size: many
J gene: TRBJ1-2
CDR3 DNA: TGTGCCAGCAGCAGTTTCACCGGGACAGGGTACTATGGCTACACCTTC
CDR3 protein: CASSSFTGTGYYGYTF

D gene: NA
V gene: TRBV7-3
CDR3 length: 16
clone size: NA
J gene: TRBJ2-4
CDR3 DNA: TGTGCCAGCAGCTTAGGGTGGCAGTTAGCCAAAAACATTCAGTACTTC
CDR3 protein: CASSLGWQLAKNIQYF